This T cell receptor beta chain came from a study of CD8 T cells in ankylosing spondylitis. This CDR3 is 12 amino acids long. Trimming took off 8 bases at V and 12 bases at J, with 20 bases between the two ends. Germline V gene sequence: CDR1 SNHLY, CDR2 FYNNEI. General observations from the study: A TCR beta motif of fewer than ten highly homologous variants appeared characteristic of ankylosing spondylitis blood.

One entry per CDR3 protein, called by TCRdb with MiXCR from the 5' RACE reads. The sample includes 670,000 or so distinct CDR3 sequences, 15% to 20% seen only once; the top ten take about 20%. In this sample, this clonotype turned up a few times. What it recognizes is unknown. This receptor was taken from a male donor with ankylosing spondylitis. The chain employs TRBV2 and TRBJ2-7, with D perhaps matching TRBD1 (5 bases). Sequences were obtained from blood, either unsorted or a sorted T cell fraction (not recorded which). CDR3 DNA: TGTGCCAGCGGAGTGTCGGTCGGACAACGGTACTTC. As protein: CASGVSVGQRYF.